Described below is a single T cell receptor beta chain sequence and its context. This clonotype came up many times. The antigen this receptor binds is unknown. The record has no base qualities; no much larger clone is one base away. This entry comes from a study of CD4 and CD8 cells across lung adenocarcinoma regions (dated by TCRdb to the late 2010s). General notes on the study: Intratumor heterogeneity of the T cell receptor repertoire was examined by comparing tumor centers with tumor margins.

Including cysteine and phenylalanine, the CDR3 has 15 amino acids. CDR3 DNA is the only sequence kept; it has 45 bases, read in frame from the first base. Clipping removes 3 bases from V and 7 bases from J, with 8 as the unmatched junction base count. CDR1 and CDR2 are drawn from the germline V gene (reference sequence): GTSNPN, SVGIG. The donors were patients who had localized lung adenocarcinoma, which is a subtype of non-small cell lung cancer. The centers of localized lung adenocarcinomas were where the samples came from. For TCR repertoire analysis, CD8+ T cells from tumor tissue were profiled separately from CD4+ T cells. The protocol used for the library was PCR. Sequenced using a HiSeq X Ten. TCRdb's own reprocessing of the public reads used fastp at Q25 and MiXCR and kept productive beta chains. Identical CDR3 proteins give one entry, which carries the most common genes and DNA. The sample table holds under 8,000 distinct CDR3 sequences, of which around half were seen once. Roughly 97% of the sample lies in the top ten.

Recombination connected TRBV30 to TRBJ1-6; 8 bases in the junction line up with TRBD1. The clonotype originates from a male donor with lung adenocarcinoma. The CD4 and CD8 labels of this study may be unreliable. Specimen: CD8+ T cells from the center of a lung tumor. In the paper's terms, the cell subset or site label means: tumor center region. The bases read TGTGCCTGGAGCCCACTGACAGGGGTAAATTCACCCCTCCACTTT. It specifies CAWSPLTGVNSPLHF.